This TCR beta chain is drawn from a study of blood T cell repertoires in COVID-19. CDR1 is SGHVS, CDR2 FNYEAQ, per germline. V was trimmed by 0 bases and J by 2 bases, leaving 14 bases between them. CDR3 length: 17 residues. Assay used: immunoSEQ multiplex PCR; TCRdb lists only in-frame clones, some missing. Of approximately 440,000 clones in the sample, around 87% are singletons; the top ten hold under 0.85%. This TCR was sampled from a woman younger than 30 who had recovered from COVID-19. The specimen was PBMCs or T cells enriched from blood (not recorded which). The chain recombines TRBV7-6 with TRBJ1-3; possible D gene TRBD1, 5 bases. The CDR3 sequence is CASSLAIGREAGNTIYF. CDR3 in DNA: TGTGCCAGCAGCTTAGCGATCGGCAGGGAGGCTGGAAACACCATATATTTT.